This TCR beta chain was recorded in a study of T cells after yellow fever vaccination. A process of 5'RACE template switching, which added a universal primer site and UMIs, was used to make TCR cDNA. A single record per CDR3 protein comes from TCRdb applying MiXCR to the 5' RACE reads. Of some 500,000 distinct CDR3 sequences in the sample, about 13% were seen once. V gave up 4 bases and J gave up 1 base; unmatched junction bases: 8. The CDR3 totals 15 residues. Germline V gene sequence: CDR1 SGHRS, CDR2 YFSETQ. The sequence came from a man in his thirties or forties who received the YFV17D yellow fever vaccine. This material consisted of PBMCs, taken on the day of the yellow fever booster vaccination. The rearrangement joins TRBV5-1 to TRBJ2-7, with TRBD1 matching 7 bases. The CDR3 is CASSTTGQVSYEQYF. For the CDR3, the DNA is TGCGCCAGCAGCACTACCGGACAGGTTTCCTACGAGCAGTACTTC.